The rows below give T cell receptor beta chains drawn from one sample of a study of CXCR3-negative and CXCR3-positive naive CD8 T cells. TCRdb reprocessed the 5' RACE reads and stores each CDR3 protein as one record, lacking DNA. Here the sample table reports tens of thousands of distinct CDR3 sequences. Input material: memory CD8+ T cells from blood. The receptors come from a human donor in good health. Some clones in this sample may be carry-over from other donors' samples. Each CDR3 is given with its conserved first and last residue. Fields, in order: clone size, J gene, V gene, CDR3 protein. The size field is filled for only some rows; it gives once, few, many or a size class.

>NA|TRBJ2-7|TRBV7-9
CASSLAVTYYEQYF
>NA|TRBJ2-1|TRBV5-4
CASSPFRTYNEQFF
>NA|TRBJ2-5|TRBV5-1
CASRLIFEETQYF
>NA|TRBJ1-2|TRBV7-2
CASSPDLWTPGDGYTF
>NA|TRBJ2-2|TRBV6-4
CASSDSTSPGELFF
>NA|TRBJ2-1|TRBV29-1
CSVDGTGTRNEQFF
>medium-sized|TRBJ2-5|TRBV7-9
CASSSEDRGQETQYF
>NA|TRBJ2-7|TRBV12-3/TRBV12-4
CASSPGTGDGIYEQYF
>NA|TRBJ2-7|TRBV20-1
CSARGSQGHYEQYF
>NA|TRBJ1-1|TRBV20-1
CSAGYSQGVDTEAFF
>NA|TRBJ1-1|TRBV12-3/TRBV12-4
CASSLQARTNTEAFF
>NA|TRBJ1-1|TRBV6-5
CASSYERYTEAFF
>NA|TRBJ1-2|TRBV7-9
CASSLPGQGNYGYTF
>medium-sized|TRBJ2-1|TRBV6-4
CASKVAGELNEQFF
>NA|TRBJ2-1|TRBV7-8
CASSPGPYNEQFF
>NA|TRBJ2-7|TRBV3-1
CASSQESISYEQYF
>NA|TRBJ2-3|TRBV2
CASSPRTSGSADTQYF
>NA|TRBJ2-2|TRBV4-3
CASSQGVTGSYNTGELFF
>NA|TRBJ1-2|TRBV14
CASSHSLYGYTF
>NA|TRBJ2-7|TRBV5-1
CASSGDRGFEQYF
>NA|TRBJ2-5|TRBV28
CASTKLGETQYF
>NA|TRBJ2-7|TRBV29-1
CSVLAGSPYEQYF
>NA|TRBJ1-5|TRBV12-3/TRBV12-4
CASSLHRGGLGPQHF
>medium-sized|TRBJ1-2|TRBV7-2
CASSPGAGGFAGYTF
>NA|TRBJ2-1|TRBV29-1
CSVDQASGEFLIANEQFF
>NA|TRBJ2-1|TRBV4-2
CASSQDWAGSVFNEQFF
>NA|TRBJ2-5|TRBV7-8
CASSEETDQETQYF
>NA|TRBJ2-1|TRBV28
CASRPLLAGYDNEQFF
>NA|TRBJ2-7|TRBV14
CASSQTLDQTNEQYF
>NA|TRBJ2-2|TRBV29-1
CSVQGAKSGTGELFF
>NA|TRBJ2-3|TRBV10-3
CAISYDPGLAGGQDTQYF
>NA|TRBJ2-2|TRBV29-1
CSVEDPHRETGELFF
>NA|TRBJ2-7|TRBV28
CASSFSGNHQYF
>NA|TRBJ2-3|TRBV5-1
CASSFGQGRTDTQYF
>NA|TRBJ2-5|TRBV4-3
CASSQDSVGSETQYF
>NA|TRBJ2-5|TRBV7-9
CASSSGLEETQYF
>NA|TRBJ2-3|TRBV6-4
CASSAVGADLDTQYF
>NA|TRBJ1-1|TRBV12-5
CASGLGLNTEAFF
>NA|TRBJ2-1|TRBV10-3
CAISAVTVEDNEQFF
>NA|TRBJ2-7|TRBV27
CASSYITRDRGVYEQYF
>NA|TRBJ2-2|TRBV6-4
CASSDSIDGTGELFF
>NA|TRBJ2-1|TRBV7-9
CASSLSGDLYNEQFF
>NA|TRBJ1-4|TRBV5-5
CASSFGDRGPDEKLFF
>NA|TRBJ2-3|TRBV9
CASSGASGGSTDTQYF
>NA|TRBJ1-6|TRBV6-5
CASSYGTHRDNSPLHF
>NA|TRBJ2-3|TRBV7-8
CASSLEPAGAQDTQYF
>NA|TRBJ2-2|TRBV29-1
CSVLQGTGELFF
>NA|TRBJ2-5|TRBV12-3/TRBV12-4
CASSSGGERMETQYF
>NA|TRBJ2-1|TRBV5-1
CASSQTSGGTYNEQFF
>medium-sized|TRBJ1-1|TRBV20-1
CSARQGLGTEAFF
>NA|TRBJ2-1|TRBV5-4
CASSSQRGPSNEQFF